A single T cell receptor beta chain is shown here with its context. The CDR3 covers 13 residues. With 6 bases clipped from V and 8 bases from J, the junction kept 11 bases outside the gene matches. Germline values: CDR1 GTSNPN, CDR2 SVGIG (reference sequence). This entry belongs to a study of T cell responses to AZD1222 COVID-19 vaccine. The repertoire was sequenced with immunoSEQ multiplex PCR; TCRdb's copy has only in-frame clones and lacks some. The table lists 150,000 to 200,000 clones, around 93% of them singletons. The chain links TRBV30 to TRBJ1-2, with 8 nucleotides matching TRBD1. The source material was peripheral blood, sampled on day 0 of AZD1222 vaccination. This receptor was identified in an adult in good health. DNA of the CDR3: TGTGCCTGTCTTTTGGACAGGGAGGGAGGCTACACCTTC. Translated, it gives CACLLDREGGYTF.